These T cell receptor beta chains were read from a single sample in a study of blood T cell repertoires in COVID-19. The data were produced by immunoSEQ multiplex PCR, yet TCRdb's version contains in-frame clones alone and is incomplete. Of about 140,000 clones listed, approximately 85% are singletons. Sample: peripheral blood. All receptors come from a man aged 50 or older with acute or convalescent COVID-19. Each CDR3 is given with its conserved first and last residue.

v_gene	j_gene	CDR3aa
TRBV5-1	TRBJ2-7	CASSLAGRVDGYEQYF
TRBV2	TRBJ1-1	CASGQLFEAFF
TRBV4-1	TRBJ1-1	CASSHTTLGSEAFF
TRBV9	TRBJ1-3	CASSVGGSSGNTIYF
TRBV6-5	TRBJ2-5	CASSKRGTPETQYF
TRBV5-6	TRBJ2-5	CASGRGETQYF
TRBV6-1	TRBJ1-1	CASSERPQGHRGAFF
TRBV11-3	TRBJ2-1	CASSPSGRVEQFF
TRBV15	TRBJ1-2	CATSRRKGTGGSSVGYTF
TRBV6-5	TRBJ1-6	CASAGPKNSPLHF
TRBV12-5	TRBJ2-2	CASEATGELFF
TRBV11-2	TRBJ2-7	CASSLAGAGHSSEQYF
TRBV5-1	TRBJ2-2	CASSLSTLGSPGELFF
TRBV2	TRBJ2-7	CAEGRGGEQYF
TRBV13	TRBJ2-7	CASSLGRGGEQYF
TRBV18	TRBJ2-7	CASSLAGTGVGYEQYF
TRBV11-3	TRBJ1-6	CASSFQELAANSPLHF
TRBV5-1	TRBJ2-7	CASSLARGSSYEQYF
TRBV27	TRBJ2-7	CASRQGTYEQYF
TRBV19	TRBJ2-3	CASSLMDRPYTDTQYF
TRBV10-3	TRBJ2-1	CAITPGLAGAGNEQFF
TRBV5-1	TRBJ2-7	CASSGGLAGDSYEQYF
TRBV11-2	TRBJ2-7	CASSYSQSAGAAYEQYF
TRBV30	TRBJ1-6	CAWRGRDNSPLHF
TRBV24-1	TRBJ2-1	CATSEPGTGLYNEQFF
TRBV10-2	TRBJ2-5	CASSEAGVETQYF
TRBV5-8	TRBJ2-4	CASSLVGQANLAKNIQYF